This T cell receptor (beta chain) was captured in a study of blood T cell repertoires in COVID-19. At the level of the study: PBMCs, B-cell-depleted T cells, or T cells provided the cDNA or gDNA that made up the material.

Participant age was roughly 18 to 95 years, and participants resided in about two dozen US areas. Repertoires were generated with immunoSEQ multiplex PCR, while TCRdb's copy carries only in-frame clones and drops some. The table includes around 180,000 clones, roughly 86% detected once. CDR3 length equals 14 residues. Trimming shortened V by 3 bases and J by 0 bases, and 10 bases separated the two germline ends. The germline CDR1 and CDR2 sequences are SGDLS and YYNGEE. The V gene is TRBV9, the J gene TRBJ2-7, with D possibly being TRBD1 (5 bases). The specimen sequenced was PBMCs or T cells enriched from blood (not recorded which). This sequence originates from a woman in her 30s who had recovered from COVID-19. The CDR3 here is CASSEQDYSYEQYF. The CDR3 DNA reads TGTGCCAGCAGCGAACAGGATTACTCCTACGAGCAGTACTTC.